This entry describes one T cell receptor beta chain. This record belongs to a study of blood T cell repertoires in COVID-19. Background on the study: The origin of the acute and convalescent COVID-19 samples was the United States, Italy and Spain. T cells, B-cell-depleted T cells, or PBMCs supplied cDNA or gDNA.

CDR3 length: 14 residues. Looked up from germline, CDR1 is SGHDT and CDR2 is YYEEEE. V lost 0 bases and J lost 7, with 8 bases in between. Original methodology: Reference gene primer amplification in the assay estimated nucleated cell counts. Produced via immunoSEQ multiplex PCR; TCRdb's table is partial and in-frame only. That table furnishes V, J and clone size, whereas the DNA furnished D and trimming. There are under 450,000 clones in the sample; approximately 89% occur only once, and roughly 12% lies in the top ten. Sequences were obtained from peripheral blood. The J gene is TRBJ1-6, the V gene TRBV5-6, with D perhaps TRBD1 (5 bases). The clonotype was recovered from a woman aged 50 to 65 with COVID-19, enrolled during active disease. CDR3 sequence: CASSLAGGNSPLHF. The DNA of the CDR3 is TGTGCCAGCAGCTTGGCGGGGGGGAATTCACCCCTCCACTTT.